The clone carrying this T cell receptor beta chain was detected many times. TCRdb redid the calling of the RT-PCR reads with MiXCR, one entry per CDR3 protein. The table lists about 680,000 distinct CDR3 sequences, approximately 15% of them singletons, with 3.6% in the top ten. The sample consisted of memory CD4+ T cells from blood. The receptor's source is a female donor in good health, serving as a healthy control.

CDR3 sequence: CASSPGQGLTEQYF. CDR3 DNA sequence: TGTGCCAGCTCACCTGGACAGGGGTTGACCGAGCAGTACTTC. The J gene is TRBJ2-7, the V gene TRBV18, with 9 bases lining up with TRBD1. The ends lost 3 bases at V and 6 bases at J; junction bases unmatched: 6. CDR3 length: 14 amino acids. Germline V gene sequence: CDR1 KGHSH, CDR2 LQKENI.